Listed below are T cell receptor beta chains from one sample, sequenced in a study of blood T cell repertoires in COVID-19. TCRdb's table, derived via immunoSEQ multiplex PCR, lists solely in-frame clones and lacks some. The sample includes 190,000 or so clones, roughly four fifths of them seen just once. Source material: peripheral blood. The receptors originated from a human donor with acute or convalescent COVID-19. The donor label of this sample is uncertain. The CDR3 runs from the conserved cysteine through the conserved F or W. Each record gives: V gene, D gene, clone size, J gene, CDR3 DNA, CDR3 protein. D genes are given only for firm matches. Some rows have no size entry. The others give once, few or many, or a class for an expanded clone.

>TRBV12-3/TRBV12-4|TRBD1|NA|TRBJ1-2
TGTGCCAGCAGTCCGACAGGGGCTGGGGCCGGCACCTTC
CASSPTGAGAGTF
>TRBV2|NA|NA|TRBJ2-3
TGTGCCAGCAGCCCTTTCGGGGTAGCCGCAGATACGCAGTATTTT
CASSPFGVAADTQYF
>TRBV9|TRBD1|NA|TRBJ1-1
TGTGCCAGCAGCGCGGAGGACAGGGTTTATAATGAAGCTTTCTTT
CASSAEDRVYNEAFF
>TRBV19|NA|NA|TRBJ1-1
TGTGCCAGTACCCGGGCCGGGGACATCACTGAAGCTTTCTTT
CASTRAGDITEAFF
>TRBV29-1|TRBD1|NA|TRBJ2-7
TGCAGCGCGGGACAGGGTACTTCCGAGCAGTACTTC
CSAGQGTSEQYF
>TRBV27|NA|NA|TRBJ2-7
TGTGCCAGCAGTTTAGAAGGGGCTTCCTACGAGCAGTACTTC
CASSLEGASYEQYF
>TRBV2|NA|NA|TRBJ1-1
TGTGCCAGCAGTGAAATTGGGCCCCCCAACACTGAAGCTTTCTTT
CASSEIGPPNTEAFF
>TRBV25-1|TRBD2|once|TRBJ2-3
TGTGCCAGCAGTGAAATTAGCGGGAGGGCCGGGACAGATACGCAGTATTTT
CASSEISGRAGTDTQYF
>TRBV6-5|TRBD1|NA|TRBJ1-3
TGTGCCAGCAGATCCACAGGGGGAGGAAACACCATATATTTT
CASRSTGGGNTIYF
>TRBV5-1|NA|once|TRBJ1-2
TGCGCCAGCAGCTTTGGGTTATCAGCGACCTACACCTTC
CASSFGLSATYTF
>TRBV5-1|NA|few|TRBJ1-1
TGCGCCAGCAGCTTGGCCGTCGGGAACACTGAAGCTTTCTTT
CASSLAVGNTEAFF
>TRBV4-3|TRBD2|few|TRBJ2-3
TGCGCCAGCAGCCAAGATCGAACTAGCGGGAGAACAGATACGCAGTATTTT
CASSQDRTSGRTDTQYF
>TRBV19|TRBD1|NA|TRBJ1-1
TGTGCCAGTAGTATAGCGTCCCAGGGGGCAACTGAAGCTTTCTTT
CASSIASQGATEAFF
>TRBV7-3|TRBD1|NA|TRBJ2-2
TGTGCCAGCAGCTCCAGACAGGGGGCTACCGGGGAGCTGTTTTTT
CASSSRQGATGELFF
>TRBV27|NA|NA|TRBJ2-7
TGTGCCAGCAGTTTAAGCGGGCCCAACGAGCAGTACTTC
CASSLSGPNEQYF
>TRBV3-1/TRBV3-2|NA|NA|TRBJ1-6
TGTGCCAGCTCCTCCAGGGCAAGCTCCTATAATTCACCCCTCCACTTT
CASSSRASSYNSPLHF
>TRBV18|NA|NA|TRBJ2-5
TGTGCCAGCTCACCACAGGGAGGCGAGACCCAGTACTTC
CASSPQGGETQYF
>TRBV5-1|NA|few|TRBJ1-6
TGCGCCAGCAGTGACACTGGCTCGCCCCTCCACTTT
CASSDTGSPLHF
>TRBV2|TRBD2|few|TRBJ2-1
TGTGCCAGCAGAGGACTAGCGGGAAATGAGCAGTTCTTC
CASRGLAGNEQFF